This T cell receptor beta chain is drawn from a study of cytomegalovirus exposure and HLA in healthy donors. This clone appeared once. Mismatch with germline at one junction end may stem from a read error. The PCR used 60 Vbeta and 13 Jbeta primers. Profiled with immunoSEQ multiplex PCR; TCRdb holds only in-frame clones, not every one. In the table there are under 130,000 clones, just over 75% of which are singletons. The V gene's germline CDR1 is MNHEY and CDR2 SMNVEV (reference sequence). CDR3 length equals 16 residues. The gene calls are TRBV27 and TRBJ1-5, with 9 bases lining up with TRBD1. Sequenced: PBMCs. The receptor was isolated from a man aged 40-55 years in good health and CMV-seropositive. The CDR3 here is CASSLSTGGVNQPQHF. Written as DNA, the CDR3 is TGTGCCAGCAGTCTATCGACAGGGGGAGTCAATCAGCCCCAGCATTTT.